This T cell receptor beta chain came from a study of cytomegalovirus exposure and HLA in healthy donors. The study ran its PCR with 60 Vbeta and 13 Jbeta primers. The data were produced by immunoSEQ multiplex PCR, yet TCRdb's version contains in-frame clones alone and is incomplete. The profile shows about 180,000 clones, 81% of them singletons. Trimming took off 7 bases at V and 7 bases at J, with 19 bases between the two ends. The length of the CDR3 is 14 residues. Germline V gives CDR1 MGHDK, CDR2 SYGVNS. This TCR was sampled from a woman aged 18-29 years in good health and CMV-seropositive. This sequence joins TRBV25-1 and TRBJ1-1, with a weak D call TRBD1 (5 bases). Input material: PBMCs. As DNA, the CDR3 is TGTGCCAGCACCCTACAGGACGGTATAAGTGAAGCTTTCTTT. Translating gives CASTLQDGISEAFF.